A single sample is the source of the 18 T cell receptor beta chains below, sequenced in a study of blood T cell repertoires in COVID-19. Clones were sequenced by immunoSEQ multiplex PCR, and TCRdb holds only the in-frame ones, with some missing. The profile shows about 120,000 clones, roughly four fifths of them singletons. Source material: peripheral blood. Receptors were obtained from a human donor in a cohort sampled during active COVID-19.

The table lists this clone with a few counts. The rearrangement joins TRBV2 to TRBJ2-7, with 8 bases that match TRBD2. The CDR3 covers 14 residues. The V and J ends lost 7 bases and 4 bases, in that order; junction bases with no gene match: 9. Germline V CDR1 and CDR2: SNHLY, FYNNEI. The CDR3 loop is CASKLLASGYEQYF. The CDR3 region has the DNA TGTGCCAGCAAATTATTGGCTAGCGGGTACGAGCAGTACTTC.

The chain links TRBV28 to TRBJ2-7; 10 bases fit TRBD1. The germline gives CDR1 MDHEN, CDR2 SYDVKM. V gave up 6 bases and J gave up 7 bases; unmatched junction bases: 12. There are 15 residues in the CDR3. CDR3 in amino acids: CASSLRTGGMSEQYF. The CDR3 DNA sequence: TGTGCCAGCAGCTTAAGGACAGGGGGAATGAGTGAGCAGTACTTC.

This clone turned up a few times. The rearrangement links TRBV7-2 to TRBJ1-2, with TRBD1 identical over 7 bases. V shed 5 bases and J 4 bases; nucleotides not matched to a gene: 10. The V gene's germline CDR1 is SGHTA and CDR2 FQGNSA. CDR3 size: 15 residues. The CDR3 protein is CASSLTDRAFYGYTF. In nucleotides, the CDR3 is TGTGCCAGCAGCCTAACCGACAGGGCGTTCTATGGCTACACCTTC.

The chain combines TRBV6-1 with TRBJ2-5; TRBD2 matches at 14 bases. The V gene's germline CDR1 is MNHNS and CDR2 SASEGT. The CDR3 loop spans 16 amino acids. J lost 2 bases, V lost 1 base, and 0 bases had no gene match. DNA of the CDR3: TGTGCCAGCAGTGAAGGACTAGCGGGGGGGCAAGAGACCCAGTACTTC. It encodes CASSEGLAGGQETQYF.

The chain combines TRBV12-5 with TRBJ2-4; D possibly corresponds to TRBD2 (6 bases). V lost 9 bases to trimming and J lost 3 bases, with 18 bases between them. The length of the CDR3 is 15 residues. The germline V gene has CDR1 LGHNT and CDR2 FRNRAP. The CDR3 reads CASSPALGGKNIQYF. CDR3 sequence (DNA): TGTGCTAGCTCCCCCGCTCTGGGGGGCAAAAACATTCAGTACTTC.

The chain recombines TRBV5-6 with TRBJ1-2; tentative D call: TRBD1 (6 bases). The CDR3 has 14 residues. The V gene's germline CDR1 is SGHDT and CDR2 YYEEEE. The V end lost 4 bases, the J end lost 5 bases, and 15 bases lay between the germline ends. CDR3 sequence: CASSRGQNFYGYTF. The CDR3 DNA sequence: TGTGCCAGCAGCCGCGGACAGAACTTTTATGGCTACACCTTC.

V gene TRBV28 combines with J gene TRBJ1-1; D not resolved. CDR3 size: 15 residues. CDR1 and CDR2 (germline): MDHEN, SYDVKM. Trimming removed 5 bases at V and 0 bases at J, with 13 bases between. This CDR3 reads CASSPPGSMNTEAFF. DNA for the CDR3: TGTGCCAGCAGTCCCCCCGGGTCCATGAACACTGAAGCTTTCTTT.

The chain uses TRBV6-2 or TRBV6-3 and TRBJ2-2; TRBD2 aligns across 8 bases. The CDR3 length is 16 residues. The J segment lost 6 bases and the V segment lost 5 bases, leaving 11 bases of the junction unmatched. Germline CDR1 MNHEY, CDR2 SVGEGT. CDR3 in amino acids: CASSNPRSGGPGELFF. CDR3 sequence (DNA): TGTGCCAGCAGTAACCCCAGGAGCGGGGGACCCGGGGAGCTGTTTTTT.

This clone appeared a few times. The V gene is TRBV9, the J gene TRBJ2-7; TRBD1 agrees at 8 bases. Germline assignment: CDR1 SGDLS and CDR2 YYNGEE. J lost 6 bases, V lost 5 bases, and 7 bases had no gene match. There are 13 residues in the CDR3. In DNA, the CDR3 is TGTGCCAGCAGTCTTACAGGGGGATCCGAGCAGTACTTC. Translated: CASSLTGGSEQYF.

The rearrangement joins TRBV7-8 to TRBJ1-5; 9 nucleotides align to TRBD1. This CDR3 has 20 amino acids. V was pared by 1 base and J by 0 bases, with 13 bases of the junction left unmatched. CDR1 is SGHVS, CDR2 FQNEAQ, per germline. The CDR3 spells CASSLDIGTGIPYSNQPQHF. CDR3 bases: TGTGCCAGCAGCTTAGACATTGGGACAGGGATCCCATATAGCAATCAGCCCCAGCATTTT.

The J gene is TRBJ2-6, the V gene TRBV27; 7 bases are a match to TRBD1. The CDR3 length is 17 residues. Looked up from germline, CDR1 is MNHEY and CDR2 is SMNVEV (reference sequence). V was pared by 5 bases and J by 0 bases, with 7 bases of the junction left unmatched. The CDR3 reads CASSPDRPGSGANVLTF. The CDR3 bases are TGTGCCAGCAGTCCGGACAGGCCCGGCTCTGGGGCCAACGTCCTGACTTTC.

This clone has just a few counts. CDR3 amino acids: CASSILGQGIGELFF. CDR3 sequence (DNA): TGTGCCAGCAGCATTTTGGGACAGGGGATCGGGGAGCTGTTTTTT. The chain is built from TRBV7-2 and TRBJ2-2; TRBD1 matches 10 bases. J lost 7 bases, V lost 5 bases, and 7 bases had no gene match. The CDR3 runs 15 residues. The germline CDR1 and CDR2 sequences are SGHTA and FQGNSA.

J is TRBJ2-5 and V is TRBV7-2; TRBD2 matches at 10 bases. The length of the CDR3 is 14 residues. Germline trimming cut 8 bases from V and 5 bases from J; bases unmatched to any gene: 8. CDR1 and CDR2 from the germline V gene are SGHTA and FQGNSA. CDR3 nucleotides: TGTGCCAGCTCGGTAGCGGGAGGCGGGGAGACCCAGTACTTC. The encoded protein is CASSVAGGGETQYF.

The rearrangement links TRBV6-2 or TRBV6-3 to TRBJ2-5, with 11 bases lining up with TRBD2. The CDR3 has 18 residues. The germline CDR1 and CDR2 sequences are MNHEY and SVGEGT. Trimming at V came to 0 bases and at J to 2 bases, leaving 8 bases not matched to a gene. The CDR3 loop reads CASSYSILAGDPQETQYF. In DNA form, the CDR3 reads TGTGCCAGCAGTTACTCGATACTAGCGGGGGACCCTCAAGAGACCCAGTACTTC.

The CDR3 sequence is CASSLDLTRGYF. CDR3 DNA: TGTGCCAGCAGCCTTGACTTAACCCGTGGGTATTTT. J is TRBJ2-3 and V is TRBV11-1; D call uncertain. Germline V gene lookup returns CDR1 SGHAT and CDR2 FQDESV (reference sequence). The length of the CDR3 is 12 residues. V was cut by 5 bases and J by 14 bases, with 17 bases left in between.

This clone has only one observation. The rearrangement joins TRBV5-6 to TRBJ2-2; TRBD1 might be the D (5 bases). Trimming removed 1 base from V and 6 bases from J, with 19 bases in between. CDR1 SGHDT and CDR2 YYEEEE come from the germline V gene. The CDR3 spans 17 residues. The CDR3 protein is CASSLYQGRTTAGELFF. CDR3 sequence (DNA): TGTGCCAGCAGCTTGTATCAGGGTAGGACCACCGCCGGGGAGCTGTTTTTT.

The rearrangement joins TRBV7-2 to TRBJ2-3; D perhaps matches TRBD2 (6 bases). This CDR3 spans 16 amino acids. The ends were cut back, 3 bases at V and 4 bases at J, with 17 bases in the middle. CDR1 is SGHTA, CDR2 FQGNSA, per germline. As DNA, the CDR3 is TGTGCCAGCAGCTTGCTAGCTCGGGGGAGTCCAGATACGCAGTATTTT. Its translation is CASSLLARGSPDTQYF.

The rearrangement uses TRBV25-1 and TRBJ2-3; D might be TRBD2 (6 bases). CDR3 length: 14 residues. V was clipped by 8 bases and J by 0 bases, with 12 bases between them. The germline CDR1 and CDR2 sequences are MGHDK and SYGVNS. CDR3 sequence: CASSAGGSTDTQYF. CDR3 bases: TGTGCCAGCTCTGCTGGGGGGAGCACAGATACGCAGTATTTT. Filled out from reference TRBV25-1 and TRBJ2-3, the complete variable domain reads EADIYQTPRYLVIGTGKKITLECSQTMGHDKMYWYQQDPGMELHLIHYSYGVNSTEKGDLSSESTVSRIRTEHFPLTLESARPSHTSQYLCASSAGGSTDTQYFGPGTRLTVL.